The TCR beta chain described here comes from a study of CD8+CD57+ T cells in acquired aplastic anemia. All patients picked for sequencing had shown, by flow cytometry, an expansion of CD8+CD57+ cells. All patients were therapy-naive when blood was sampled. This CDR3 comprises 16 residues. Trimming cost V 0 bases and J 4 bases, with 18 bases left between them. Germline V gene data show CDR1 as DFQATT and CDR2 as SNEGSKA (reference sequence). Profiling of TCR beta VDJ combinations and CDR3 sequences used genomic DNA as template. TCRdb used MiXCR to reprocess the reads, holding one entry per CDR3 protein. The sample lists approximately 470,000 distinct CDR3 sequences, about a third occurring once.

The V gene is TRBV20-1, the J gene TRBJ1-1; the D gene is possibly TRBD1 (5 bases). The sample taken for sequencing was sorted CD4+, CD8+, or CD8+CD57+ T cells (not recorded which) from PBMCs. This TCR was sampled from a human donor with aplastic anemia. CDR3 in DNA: TGCAGTGCTAGAGACTCGTTCCGGGACCAGGCCACTGAAGCTTTCTTT. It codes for CSARDSFRDQATEAFF.